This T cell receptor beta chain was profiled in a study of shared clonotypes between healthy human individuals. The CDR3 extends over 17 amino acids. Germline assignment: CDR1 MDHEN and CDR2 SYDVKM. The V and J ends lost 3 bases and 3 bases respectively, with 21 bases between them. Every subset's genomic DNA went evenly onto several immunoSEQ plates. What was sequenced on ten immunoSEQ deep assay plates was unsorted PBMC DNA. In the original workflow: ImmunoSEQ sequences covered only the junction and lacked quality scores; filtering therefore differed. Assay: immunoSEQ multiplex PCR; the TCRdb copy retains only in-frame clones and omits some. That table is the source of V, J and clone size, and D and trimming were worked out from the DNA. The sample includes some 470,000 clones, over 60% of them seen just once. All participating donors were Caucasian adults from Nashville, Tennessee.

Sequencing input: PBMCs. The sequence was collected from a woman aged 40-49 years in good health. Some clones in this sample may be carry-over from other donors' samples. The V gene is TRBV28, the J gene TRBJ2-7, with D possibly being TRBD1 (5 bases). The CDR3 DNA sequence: TGTGCCAGCAGTTTCGGGCAGGGTGGGCGGCTTCACTACGAGCAGTACTTC. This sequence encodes CASSFGQGGRLHYEQYF.